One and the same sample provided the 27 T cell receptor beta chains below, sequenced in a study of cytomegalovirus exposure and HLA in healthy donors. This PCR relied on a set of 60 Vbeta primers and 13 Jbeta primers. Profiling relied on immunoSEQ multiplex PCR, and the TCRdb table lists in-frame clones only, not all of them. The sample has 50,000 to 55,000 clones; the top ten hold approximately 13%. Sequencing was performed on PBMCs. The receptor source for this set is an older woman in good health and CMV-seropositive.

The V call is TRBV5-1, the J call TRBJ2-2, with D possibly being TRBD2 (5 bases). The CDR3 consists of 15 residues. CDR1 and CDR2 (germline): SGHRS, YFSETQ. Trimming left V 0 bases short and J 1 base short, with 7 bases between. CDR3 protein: CASSLAGGNTGELFF. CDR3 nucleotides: TGCGCCAGCAGCTTGGCCGGAGGGAACACCGGGGAGCTGTTTTTT.

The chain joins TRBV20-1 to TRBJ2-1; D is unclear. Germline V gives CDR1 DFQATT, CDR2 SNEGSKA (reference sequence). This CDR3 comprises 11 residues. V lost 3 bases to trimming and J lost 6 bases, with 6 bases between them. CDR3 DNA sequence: TGCAGTGCTAGCTCTACCAATGAGCAGTTCTTC. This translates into CSASSTNEQFF.

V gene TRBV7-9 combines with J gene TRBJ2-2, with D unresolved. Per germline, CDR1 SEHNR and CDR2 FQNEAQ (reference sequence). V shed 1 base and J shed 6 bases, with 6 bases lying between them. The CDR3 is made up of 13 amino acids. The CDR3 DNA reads TGTGCCAGCAGCTTAGACGCGGCCGGGGAGCTGTTTTTT. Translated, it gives CASSLDAAGELFF.

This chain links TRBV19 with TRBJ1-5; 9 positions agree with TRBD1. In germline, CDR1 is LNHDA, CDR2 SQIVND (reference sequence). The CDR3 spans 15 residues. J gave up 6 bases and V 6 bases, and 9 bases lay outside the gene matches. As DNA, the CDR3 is TGTGCCAGTAGGATACAGGGGGCCGGAGGTCAGCCCCAGCATTTT. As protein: CASRIQGAGGQPQHF.

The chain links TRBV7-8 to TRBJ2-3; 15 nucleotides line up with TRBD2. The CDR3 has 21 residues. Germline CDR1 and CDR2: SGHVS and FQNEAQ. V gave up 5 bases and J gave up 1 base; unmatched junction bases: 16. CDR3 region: CASSNKGWTSGGALGTDTQYF. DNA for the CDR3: TGTGCCAGCAGCAACAAGGGGTGGACTAGCGGGGGGGCGTTAGGCACAGATACGCAGTATTTT.

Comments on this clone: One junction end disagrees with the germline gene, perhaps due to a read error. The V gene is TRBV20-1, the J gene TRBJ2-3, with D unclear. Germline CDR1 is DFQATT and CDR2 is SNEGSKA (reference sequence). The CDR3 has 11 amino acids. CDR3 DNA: TGCAGTGCCGAAGTAGGAGATAAGCAGTATTTT. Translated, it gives CSAEVGDKQYF.

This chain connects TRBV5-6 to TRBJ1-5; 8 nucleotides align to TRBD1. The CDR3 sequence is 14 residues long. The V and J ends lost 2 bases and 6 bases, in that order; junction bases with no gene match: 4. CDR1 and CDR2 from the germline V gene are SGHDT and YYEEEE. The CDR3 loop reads CASSFSGGGQPQHF. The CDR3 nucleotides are TGTGCCAGCAGCTTTTCAGGGGGCGGTCAGCCCCAGCATTTT.

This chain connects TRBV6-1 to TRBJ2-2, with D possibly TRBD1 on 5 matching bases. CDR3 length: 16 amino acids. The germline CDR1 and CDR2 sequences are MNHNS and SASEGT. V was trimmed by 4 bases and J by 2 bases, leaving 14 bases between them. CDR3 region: CASSGVGQTNTGELFF. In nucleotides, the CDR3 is TGTGCCAGCAGTGGTGTGGGGCAGACTAACACCGGGGAGCTGTTTTTT.

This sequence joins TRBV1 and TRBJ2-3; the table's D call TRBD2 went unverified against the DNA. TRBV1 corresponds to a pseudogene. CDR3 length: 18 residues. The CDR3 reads CTSSQEGGAGGSTDTQYF. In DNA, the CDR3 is TGCACCAGCAGCCAAGAGGGGGGAGCGGGGGGCAGCACAGATACGCAGTATTTT.

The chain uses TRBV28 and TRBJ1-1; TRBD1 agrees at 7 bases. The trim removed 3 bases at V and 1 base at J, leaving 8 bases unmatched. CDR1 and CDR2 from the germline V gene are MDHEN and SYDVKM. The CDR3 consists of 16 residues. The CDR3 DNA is TGTGCCAGCAGTTTTAGGGGACAGCTGTCGAACACTGAAGCTTTCTTT. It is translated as CASSFRGQLSNTEAFF. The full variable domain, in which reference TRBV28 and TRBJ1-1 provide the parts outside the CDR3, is DVKVTQSSRYLVKRTGEKVFLECVQDMDHENMFWYRQDPGLGLRLIYFSYDVKMKEKGDIPEGYSVSREKKERFSLILESASTNQTSMYLCASSFRGQLSNTEAFFGQGTRLTVV.

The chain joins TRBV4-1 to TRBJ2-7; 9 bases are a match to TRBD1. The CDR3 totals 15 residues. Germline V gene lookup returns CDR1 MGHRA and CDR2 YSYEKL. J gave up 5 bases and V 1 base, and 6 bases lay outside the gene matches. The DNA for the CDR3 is TGCGCCAGCAGCCAAGTGGGACAGGGACCGAACGAGCAGTACTTC. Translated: CASSQVGQGPNEQYF.

The CDR3 DNA sequence: TGTGCCAGCAGCTTGCAAAGCGGCTACGAGCAGTACTTC. Translation gives CASSLQSGYEQYF. This rearrangement joins TRBV5-6 to TRBJ2-5, with a possible D match to TRBD2 (5 bases). The end of the DNA aligns better with TRBJ2-7, so the J call may be wrong. Germline V gene data show CDR1 as SGHDT and CDR2 as YYEEEE. The CDR3 spans 13 residues.

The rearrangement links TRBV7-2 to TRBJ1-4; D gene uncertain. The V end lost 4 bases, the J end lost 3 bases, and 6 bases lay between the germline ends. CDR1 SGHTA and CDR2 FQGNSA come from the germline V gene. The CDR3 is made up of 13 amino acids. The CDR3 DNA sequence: TGTGCCAGCAGCTGGAGTTCTAATGAAAAACTGTTTTTT. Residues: CASSWSSNEKLFF.

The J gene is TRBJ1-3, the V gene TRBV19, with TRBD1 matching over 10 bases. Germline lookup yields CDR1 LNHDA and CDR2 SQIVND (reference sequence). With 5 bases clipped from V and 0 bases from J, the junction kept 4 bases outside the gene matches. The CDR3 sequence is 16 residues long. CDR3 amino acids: CASSSRTGGSGNTIYF. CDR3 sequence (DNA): TGTGCCAGTAGTTCGAGGACAGGGGGCTCTGGAAACACCATATATTTT.

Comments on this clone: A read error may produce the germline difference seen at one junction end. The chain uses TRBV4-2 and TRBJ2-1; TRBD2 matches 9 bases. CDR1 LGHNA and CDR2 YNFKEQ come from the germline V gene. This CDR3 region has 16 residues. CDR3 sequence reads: CASSQDGTSSDNEQFF. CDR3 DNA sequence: TGTGCCAGCAGCCAAGATGGGACTAGCTCCGACAATGAGCAGTTCTTC.

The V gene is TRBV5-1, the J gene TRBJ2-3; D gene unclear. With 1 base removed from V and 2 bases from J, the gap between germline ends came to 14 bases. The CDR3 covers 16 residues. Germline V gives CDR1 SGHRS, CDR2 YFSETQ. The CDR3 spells CASSLSSPPVTDTQYF. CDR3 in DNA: TGCGCCAGCAGCTTGAGTTCCCCTCCAGTCACAGATACGCAGTATTTT. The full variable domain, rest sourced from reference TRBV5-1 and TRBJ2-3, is KAGVTQTPRYLIKTRGQQVTLSCSPISGHRSVSWYQQTPGQGLQFLFEYFSETQRNKGNFPGRFSGRQFSNSRSEMNVSTLELGDSALYLCASSLSSPPVTDTQYFGPGTRLTVL.

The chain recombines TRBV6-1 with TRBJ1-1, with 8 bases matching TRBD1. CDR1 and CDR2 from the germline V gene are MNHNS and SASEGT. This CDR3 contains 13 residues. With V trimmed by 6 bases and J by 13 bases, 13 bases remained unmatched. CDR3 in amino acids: CASSAARQGNGFF. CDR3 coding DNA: TGTGCCAGCAGCGCTGCCAGACAGGGGAATGGTTTCTTT.

CDR3 in amino acids: CASSQGHTYEQYF. The CDR3 DNA is TGTGCCAGCTCTCAGGGACATACCTACGAGCAGTACTTC. V is TRBV19 and J is TRBJ2-7; D possibly corresponds to TRBD1 (6 bases). The V end lost 9 bases, the J end lost 2 bases, and 14 bases lay between the germline ends. In germline, CDR1 is LNHDA, CDR2 SQIVND (reference sequence). The CDR3 has 13 amino acids. Variable domain in full (rest from reference TRBV19 and TRBJ2-7): DGGITQSPKYLFRKEGQNVTLSCEQNLNHDAMYWYRQDPGQGLRLIYYSQIVNDFQKGDIAEGYSVSREKKESFPLTVTSAQKNPTAFYLCASSQGHTYEQYFGPGTRLTVT.

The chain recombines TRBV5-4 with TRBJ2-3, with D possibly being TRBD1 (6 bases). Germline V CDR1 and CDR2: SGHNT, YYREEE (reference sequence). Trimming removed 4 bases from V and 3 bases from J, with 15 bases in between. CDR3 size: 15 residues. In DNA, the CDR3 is TGTGCCAGCAGCGACGACAGGCGAACTACAGATACGCAGTATTTT. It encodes CASSDDRRTTDTQYF.

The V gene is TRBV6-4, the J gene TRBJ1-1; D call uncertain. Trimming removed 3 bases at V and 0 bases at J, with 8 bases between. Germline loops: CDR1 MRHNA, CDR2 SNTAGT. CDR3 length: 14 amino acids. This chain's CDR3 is CASSEEGLNTEAFF. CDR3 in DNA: TGTGCCAGCAGTGAGGAGGGCTTGAACACTGAAGCTTTCTTT.

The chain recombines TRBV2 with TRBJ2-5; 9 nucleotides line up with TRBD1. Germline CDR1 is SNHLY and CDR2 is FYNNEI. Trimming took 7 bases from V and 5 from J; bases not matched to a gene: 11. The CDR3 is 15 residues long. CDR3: CASNPQGANGETQYF. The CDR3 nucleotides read TGTGCCAGCAACCCACAGGGGGCGAATGGGGAGACCCAGTACTTC.

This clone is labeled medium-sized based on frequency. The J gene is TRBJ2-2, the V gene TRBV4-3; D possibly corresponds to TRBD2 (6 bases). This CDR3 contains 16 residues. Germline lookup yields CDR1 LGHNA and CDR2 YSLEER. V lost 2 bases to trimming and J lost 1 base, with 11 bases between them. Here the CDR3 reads CASSQRGLKNTGELFF. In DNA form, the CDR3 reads TGCGCCAGCAGCCAAAGGGGACTTAAGAACACCGGGGAGCTGTTTTTT.

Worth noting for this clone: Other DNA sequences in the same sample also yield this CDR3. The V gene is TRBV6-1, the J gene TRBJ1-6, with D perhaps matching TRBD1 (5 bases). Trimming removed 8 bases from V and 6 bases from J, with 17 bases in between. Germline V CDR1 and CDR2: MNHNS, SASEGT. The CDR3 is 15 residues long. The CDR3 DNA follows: TGTGCCAGCTTGTGGGGGACGGGGGGTAATTCACCCCTCCACTTT. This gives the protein CASLWGTGGNSPLHF.

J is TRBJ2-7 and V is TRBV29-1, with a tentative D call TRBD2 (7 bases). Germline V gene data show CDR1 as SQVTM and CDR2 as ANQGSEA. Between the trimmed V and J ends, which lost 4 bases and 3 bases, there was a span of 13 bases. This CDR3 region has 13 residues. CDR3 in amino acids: CSVGGGGVYEQYF. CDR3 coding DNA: TGCAGCGTTGGGGGAGGGGGGGTCTACGAGCAGTACTTC.

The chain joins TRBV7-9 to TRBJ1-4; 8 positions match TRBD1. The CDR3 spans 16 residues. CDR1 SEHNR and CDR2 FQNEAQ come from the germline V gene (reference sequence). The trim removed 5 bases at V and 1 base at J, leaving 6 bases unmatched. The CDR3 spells CASSDGQGGTNEKLFF. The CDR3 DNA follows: TGTGCCAGCAGCGACGGACAGGGTGGAACTAATGAAAAACTGTTTTTT.

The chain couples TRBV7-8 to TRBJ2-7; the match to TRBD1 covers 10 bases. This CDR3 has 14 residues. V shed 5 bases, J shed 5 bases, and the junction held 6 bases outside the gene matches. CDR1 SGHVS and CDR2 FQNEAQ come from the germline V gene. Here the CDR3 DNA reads TGTGCCAGCAGCCGCGGACAGGGGGTGAACGAGCAGTACTTC. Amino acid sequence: CASSRGQGVNEQYF. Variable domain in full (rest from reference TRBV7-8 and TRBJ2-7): GAGVSQSPRYKVAKRGQDVALRCDPISGHVSLFWYQQALGQGPEFLTYFQNEAQLDKSGLPSDRFFAERPEGSVSTLKIQRTQQEDSAVYLCASSRGQGVNEQYFGPGTRLTVT.

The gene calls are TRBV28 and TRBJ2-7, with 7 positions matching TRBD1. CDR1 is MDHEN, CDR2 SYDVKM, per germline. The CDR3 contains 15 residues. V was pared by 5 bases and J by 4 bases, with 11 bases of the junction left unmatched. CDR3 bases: TGTGCCAGCAGTACCTCCGGGACAGTACTATACGAGCAGTACTTC. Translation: CASSTSGTVLYEQYF.